This TCR beta chain was observed in a study of beta chain features in type 1 diabetes. Findings and caveats of the study: In comparison with healthy donors, patients had naive, central memory and Treg TCRB repertoires that appeared more similar.

The CDR3 is 17 amino acids. Germline V gene sequence: CDR1 SGDLS, CDR2 YYNGEE. Trimming removed 2 bases from V and 0 bases from J, with 16 bases in between. Every bit of the isolated RNA underwent reverse transcription, so sequencing read expressed TCRB transcripts. Generated by immunoSEQ multiplex PCR, the TCRdb table keeps only in-frame clones and is missing some. There are 350,000 to 450,000 clones in the sample; 14% occur only once, and roughly 0.038% lies in the top ten. Notes on this clone: Its antigen is unknown.

The V call is TRBV9, the J call TRBJ2-3, with D unresolved. This TCR was recovered from a man younger than 45 in good health. Sequenced material: naive CD4+ T cells from blood. The CDR3, as DNA: TGTGCCAGCAGCGTCCGAGGCCAACCAGCTAGCACAGATACGCAGTATTTT. Its protein product is CASSVRGQPASTDTQYF. The entire variable domain, with the rest obtained from reference TRBV9 and TRBJ2-3, is as follows: DSGVTQTPKHLITATGQRVTLRCSPRSGDLSVYWYQQSLDQGLQFLIQYYNGEERAKGNILERFSAQQFPDLHSELNLSSLELGDSALYFCASSVRGQPASTDTQYFGPGTRLTVL.